This T cell receptor (beta chain) was recorded in a study of cytomegalovirus exposure and HLA in healthy donors. The CDR3 contains 14 residues. V was shortened by 2 bases and J by 6 bases, with 11 bases between the two germline ends. Germline values: CDR1 SGHRS, CDR2 YFSETQ. General study findings and limits: A later analysis reportedly found that, within productive TCRs, an Asian-associated ancestry cluster had fewer N-insertions than the mean observed across the roughly 700 donors. Across donors, presence/absence analyses took sequencing depth to be roughly uniform. The only immune exposure information that was available was CMV serostatus.

PCR primers comprised 60 Vbeta and 13 Jbeta primers. In the authors' methods: Unique TCR beta chains numbered roughly 83 million in a later analysis, with roughly 10 million shared. The data were produced by immunoSEQ multiplex PCR, yet TCRdb's version contains in-frame clones alone and is incomplete. D and trimming were read from the DNA, whereas the V and J calls and clone size are those reported in that table. The sample records under 150,000 clones, roughly 79% being singletons. About this clone: Its antigen remains unknown.

The chain links TRBV5-1 to TRBJ1-4, with D possibly matching TRBD1 (5 bases). The receptor comes from a man younger than 45 in good health and CMV-seronegative. Specimen: PBMCs. The CDR3 reads CASSFQGQDEKLFF. CDR3 DNA sequence: TGCGCCAGCAGCTTTCAGGGTCAGGATGAAAAACTGTTTTTT. Full variable domain (remainder filled in from reference TRBV5-1 and TRBJ1-4): KAGVTQTPRYLIKTRGQQVTLSCSPISGHRSVSWYQQTPGQGLQFLFEYFSETQRNKGNFPGRFSGRQFSNSRSEMNVSTLELGDSALYLCASSFQGQDEKLFFGSGTQLSVL.